This record covers a single T cell receptor beta chain. This sample stems from a study of control samples from healthy donors and cancer patients. This table comes from immunoSEQ multiplex PCR, and its TCRdb copy is limited to in-frame clones, with some not included. Of around 110,000 clones in the sample, over 90% were seen once. Germline assignment: CDR1 SGHAT and CDR2 FQNNGV. V lost 4 bases to trimming and J lost 5 bases, with 8 bases between them. The CDR3 totals 12 residues. The source is a man in his thirties or forties in good health. The sequenced sample was blood. The chain has TRBV11-2 and TRBJ2-5; D is unclear. CDR3 sequence (DNA): TGTGCCAGCAGCTCAGTTGAGGAGACCCAGTACTTC. Translating it yields CASSSVEETQYF.